This TCR beta chain emerged from a study of blood T cell repertoires in COVID-19. Study in general: Samples of COVID-19 (acute and convalescent) were obtained from the United States, Italy and Spain. PBMCs, B-cell-depleted T cells, or T cells provided the cDNA or gDNA that made up the material.

CDR3 length equals 15 residues. CDR1 SGHNT and CDR2 YENEEA come from the germline V gene. Trimming took off 0 bases at V and 1 base at J, with 9 bases between the two ends. Under the authors' procedure: How many nucleated cells were present was estimated from reference gene primer amplification. Assay used: immunoSEQ multiplex PCR; TCRdb lists only in-frame clones, some missing. V, J and clone size reflect that table, while D and trimming were determined from the DNA. The repertoire holds 210,000 or so clones, with roughly 80% as singletons. What was sequenced was peripheral blood. The chain links TRBV11-3 to TRBJ1-1; perhaps TRBD1 as D (6 bases). The sequence was obtained from a woman of 80 years or more with acute or convalescent COVID-19. Here the CDR3 reads CASSLEQGRNTEAFF. CDR3 DNA: TGTGCCAGCAGCTTAGAACAGGGCAGGAACACTGAAGCTTTCTTT.